This is a list of T cell receptor beta chains from one sample in a study of OX40 agonist ivuxolimab in advanced cancers. TCRdb's table, derived via immunoSEQ multiplex PCR, lists solely in-frame clones and lacks some. The sample yields 100,000 or so clones, roughly 95% seen once. Here the sequenced sample was CD4+ or CD8+ T cells sorted from blood, taken in a trial of the OX40 agonist ivuxolimab. Source of these receptors: an adult with an advanced solid tumor such as melanoma, head and neck, liver or kidney cancer. Both conserved end residues are part of each CDR3. A D gene is named only where the DNA matches it firmly. Part of the rows lack a size; the others show once, few, many or a class for expanded clones.

>NA|TRBV5-4|NA|TRBJ2-7
TGTGCCAGCAGCTTGCACGGTGCCTACGAGCAGTACTTC
CASSLHGAYEQYF
>NA|TRBV30|TRBD1|TRBJ1-2
TGTGCCTGGAGTGACGGGACAGGGAGCGGCTACACCTTC
CAWSDGTGSGYTF
>NA|TRBV7-9|NA|TRBJ2-7
TGTGCCAGCAGCTCCTCCGGGGGGCCTTCCTACGAGCAGTACTTC
CASSSSGGPSYEQYF
>NA|TRBV28|TRBD1|TRBJ2-7
TGTGCCAGCAGTTTATCCGACAGGGGGAGGTACGAGCAGTACTTC
CASSLSDRGRYEQYF
>once|TRBV19|TRBD1|TRBJ2-7
TGTGCCAGTAGTCACGGGACAGGGTCATACGAGCAGTACTTC
CASSHGTGSYEQYF
>NA|TRBV7-9|NA|TRBJ2-7
TGTGCCAGCAGCTCCTCACTGAACTTCTACGAGCAGTACTTC
CASSSSLNFYEQYF
>NA|TRBV27|NA|TRBJ1-2
TGTGCCAGCAGTTTATCCGGGGGACTCTATGGCTACACCTTC
CASSLSGGLYGYTF
>NA|TRBV19|TRBD2|TRBJ2-7
TGTGCCAGTAGTATCTCGCTAGCGGGAGCTTGGAACGAGCAGTACTTC
CASSISLAGAWNEQYF
>once|TRBV11-2|TRBD1|TRBJ1-1
TGTGCCAGCAGCTTAGATTCCCGGGACAGCCTCACTGAAGCTTTCTTT
CASSLDSRDSLTEAFF
>NA|TRBV6-1|NA|TRBJ1-2
TGTGCCAGCAGTACACAGGGTTATGGTGGCTACACCTTC
CASSTQGYGGYTF
>NA|TRBV9|NA|TRBJ1-6
TGTGCCAGCAGCGTAGGGGCGGGAAATTCACCCCTCCACTTT
CASSVGAGNSPLHF
>NA|TRBV27|NA|TRBJ2-1
TGTGCCAGCAGTTTAGATGAGACGGACGAGCAGTTCTTC
CASSLDETDEQFF
>NA|TRBV7-9|NA|TRBJ2-7
TGTGCCAGCAGCTTAGGCGCCTCCTACGAGCAGTACTTC
CASSLGASYEQYF
>NA|TRBV4-3|NA|TRBJ2-1
TGCGCCAGCAGCCAAGATAATCGGGAGCAGTTCTTC
CASSQDNREQFF
>NA|TRBV5-8|NA|TRBJ2-1
TGTGCCAGCAGCTCGCCAATGGGCGGGATAGTGCGGGATGAGCAGCTCTTC
CASSSPMGGIVRDEQLF
>NA|TRBV7-6|NA|TRBJ2-2
TGTGCCAGCAGGGTCGGGGTAGACACCGGGGAGCTGTTTTTT
CASRVGVDTGELFF
>NA|TRBV7-3|NA|TRBJ2-5
TGTGCCAGCAGCTTAACGCACGGGGTTTCAGAGACCCAGTACTTC
CASSLTHGVSETQYF
>NA|TRBV15|NA|TRBJ1-5
TGTGCCACCAGCAGAGATGGGAACAGTAATCAGCCCCAGCATTTT
CATSRDGNSNQPQHF
>NA|TRBV9|NA|TRBJ2-4
TGTGCCAGCAGCGTAGAGCCCAGCCTAGCCAAAAACATTCAGTACTTC
CASSVEPSLAKNIQYF
>NA|TRBV28|NA|TRBJ1-1
TGTGCCAGCAGTAGGGCTTCTGAAGCTTTCTTT
CASSRASEAFF
>NA|TRBV19|NA|TRBJ2-7
TGTGCCAGTAGTGCGGCGGGGGCCATGTCGGTGCAGTACTTC
CASSAAGAMSVQYF
>NA|TRBV7-9|NA|TRBJ1-4
TGTGCCAGCAGCTTTGGAGAAAAACTGTTTTTT
CASSFGEKLFF
>NA|TRBV27|TRBD2|TRBJ2-1
TGTGCCAGCAGTTTATCGGCCGGGACTAGGTACAATGAGCAGTTCTTC
CASSLSAGTRYNEQFF
>NA|TRBV6-5|NA|TRBJ2-2
TGTGCCAGCAGTTACTCGTCCGGGGACGCCGGGGAGCTGTTTTTT
CASSYSSGDAGELFF
>NA|TRBV7-9|TRBD1|TRBJ2-3
TGTGCCAGCACCCTCGACAGGGATAGCACAGATACGCAGTATTTT
CASTLDRDSTDTQYF
>once|TRBV6-5|TRBD2|TRBJ2-7
TGTGCCAGCAGCAACTTAGCGGGAGGCTCCTACGAGCAGTACTTC
CASSNLAGGSYEQYF
>once|TRBV7-8|NA|TRBJ2-7
TGTGCCAGCAGCTTAGGACTAAACTACGAGCAGTACTTC
CASSLGLNYEQYF
>NA|TRBV7-9|NA|TRBJ1-3
TGTGCCAGCAGCTTAGTAGGGGCTGGAAACACCATATATTTT
CASSLVGAGNTIYF
>NA|TRBV7-8|NA|TRBJ1-5
TGTGCCAGCAGCTTAGCCCCGAGTGGCAATCAGCCCCAGCATTTT
CASSLAPSGNQPQHF
>NA|TRBV12-5|TRBD2|TRBJ2-3
TGTGCTAGTGGTTGGGGGGGAGATACGCAGTATTTT
CASGWGGDTQYF
>NA|TRBV5-1|NA|TRBJ1-2
TGCGCCAGGGTCCCTCGTCGGGGCTATGGCTACACCTTC
CARVPRRGYGYTF
>NA|TRBV4-1|NA|TRBJ2-1
TGCGCCAGCAGCCCGGAAAGACTATCCTACAATGAGCAGTTCTTC
CASSPERLSYNEQFF
>NA|TRBV9|NA|TRBJ1-2
TGTGCCAGCAGCGTAGGTGGTGACTATGGCTACACCTTC
CASSVGGDYGYTF
>NA|TRBV27|NA|TRBJ2-7
TGTGCCAGCAGTTTGACCAGCATATACGAGCAGTACTTC
CASSLTSIYEQYF
>NA|TRBV6-5|TRBD2|TRBJ2-3
TGTGCCAGCAGTTGGACTAGCGGGAGACCTCCAGATACGCAGTATTTT
CASSWTSGRPPDTQYF